What follows is one T cell receptor beta chain and its context. Its cognate antigen has yet to be identified. No qualities accompany the bases; no much larger clone lies one base away. The data belong to a study of post-analysis software for immune sequencing data (dated by TCRdb to about 2015). Background on the whole study: The recorded disease courses included relapsing-remitting, secondary progressive and progressive-relapsing multiple sclerosis, and some patients had no subtype annotation. The patient repertoires were compared against around eleven previously published healthy control repertoires obtained from donors aged 6 to 25 years. A subset of samples was prepared in parallel using single-end sample barcoding, then pooled and co-amplified after Illumina adapter ligation. Study-wide conclusions, independent of this receptor: The control group was slightly older than the multiple sclerosis patient group. Significantly higher frequencies in patients than in controls were found for five or six TRBV segments, including TRBV5-6, TRBV5-1 and TRBV20-1. Normalized Chao1 diversity was significantly lower in multiple sclerosis patients than controls, suggesting substantial peripheral T-cell clonal expansion. Strong co-clustering of samples prepared in the same batch was shown by direct clustering with F measure, prompting a batch-effect correction.

Libraries were built with PCR. The instrument given in TCRdb is Illumina HiSeq 2500. To reduce PCR and sequencing biases, unique molecular identifiers were incorporated into the TCR beta cDNA libraries. Some 500,000 cDNA molecules were obtained for every 1 to 10 million input T cells, so each molecule roughly corresponded to one T cell. The patient libraries were prepared and sequenced using the same protocol as the earlier healthy control dataset. Within a given batch, samples were prepared together, multiplexed and sequenced on the same HiSeq lane. The original pipeline was this. Raw barcoded reads were processed with MIGEC, discarding single-read molecular identifier groups before consensus assembly and CDR3 extraction. Clonotype tables were post-analysed with VDJtools, and diversity was normalized by down-sampling all datasets to the smallest sample size. To correct batch-related cross-sample contamination, repertoire overlap clustering matched CDR3 amino acid sequences but not nucleotide sequences. Clones were called with MiXCR by TCRdb after fastp trimmed the public reads at Q25, and only in-frame beta chains were retained. CDR3 protein sequences are deduplicated, and each keeps its most common genes and DNA. The V and J calls reflect TCRdb's pipeline rather than the authors' work. Within this sample are fewer than 850,000 distinct CDR3 sequences, with 25% to 30% of them counted one time only. Of the sample, 0.55% to 0.65% is held by the ten largest clones.

To demonstrate the VDJtools post-analysis software, TCR beta repertoires were profiled from the peripheral blood of over ten young patients with multiple sclerosis. The multiple sclerosis patients were children and adolescents ranging in age from 6 to 15 years. The CDR3, from cysteine to phenylalanine, totals 13 residues. CDR3 DNA is the only sequence kept; it has 39 bases, read in frame from the first base. V gives up 3 bases and J gives up 5 bases, and the segment between their germline ends measures 8 bases. From the germline V gene, CDR1 is SGHVS and CDR2 is FQNEAQ. The sequence came from a girl under 18 with multiple sclerosis. The rearrangement combines TRBV7-8 with TRBJ2-1; a tentative D call is TRBD1 (5 bases match). The material sequenced was blood. Here is the DNA: TGTGCCAGCAGCTTTAACAGGAACAATGAGCAGTTCTTC. Translated, this gives CASSFNRNNEQFF.